This record looks at one TCR beta chain sequence and its context. Per the germline V gene, CDR1 is SGHAT and CDR2 is FQNNGV. V was shortened by 5 bases and J by 7 bases, with 26 bases between the two germline ends. The length of the CDR3 is 18 residues. This record comes from a study of blood T cell repertoires in COVID-19. The overall study: The United States, Italy and Spain provided the acute and convalescent COVID-19 samples. T cells, B-cell-depleted T cells, or PBMCs supplied cDNA or gDNA.

How the authors handled the data: Counts of nucleated cells, estimated from reference gene primer amplification, were obtained. TCRdb's copy holds only in-frame clones and misses some; the assay was immunoSEQ multiplex PCR. V and J calls and clone size are as listed in that table; D and trimming were resolved from the DNA. This table holds under 60,000 clones, roughly 80% found once. Material for sequencing was peripheral blood. This chain links TRBV11-2 with TRBJ2-2; D is perhaps TRBD2 (6 bases). This TCR came from a human donor in a cohort sampled during active COVID-19. CDR3 sequence: CASSPLRARGRSGGELFF. The CDR3 DNA reads TGTGCCAGCAGCCCCTTGAGGGCGCGGGGTCGGTCGGGCGGGGAGCTGTTTTTT. The variable domain in full, completed from reference TRBV11-2 and TRBJ2-2, reads EAGVAQSPRYKIIEKRQSVAFWCNPISGHATLYWYQQILGQGPKLLIQFQNNGVVDDSQLPKDRFSAERLKGVDSTLKIQPAKLEDSAVYLCASSPLRARGRSGGELFFGEGSRLTVL.